These T cell receptor beta chains were read from a single sample in a study of Ad26.COV2.S vaccination and SARS-CoV-2 variants. Libraries were prepared by immunoSEQ multiplex PCR; TCRdb keeps only in-frame clonotypes and omits some of them. Of about 250,000 clones detected, approximately 90% appear once; the ten largest clones hold roughly 3%. Sequenced material: peripheral blood, taken in a trial of Ad26.COV2.S vaccine versus placebo. Receptor source: a person between 18 and 59 years old who received the Ad26.COV2.S COVID-19 vaccine or a placebo. CDR3s include the opening cysteine and the closing phenylalanine or tryptophan. The order of the fields is J gene, V gene, clone size, D gene, CDR3 protein, CDR3 DNA. The D gene is left open where the match is weak. Only some rows state a clone size, as once, few, many or a class for expanded clones.

>TRBJ2-7|TRBV7-9|.|TRBD1
CASSLGTGPSYEQYF
TGTGCCAGCAGCTTGGGGACAGGGCCTTCTTACGAGCAGTACTTC
>TRBJ2-5|TRBV30|.|.
CAWSITSRETQYF
TGTGCCTGGAGTATCACTAGCCGAGAGACCCAGTACTTC
>TRBJ2-5|TRBV29-1|.|.
CSVGFRVPETQYF
TGCAGCGTTGGGTTCAGGGTCCCAGAGACCCAGTACTTC
>TRBJ2-1|TRBV4-3|.|.
CASSQAVRGRDHEQFF
TGCGCCAGCAGCCAAGCAGTCAGGGGGAGGGATCATGAGCAGTTCTTC
>TRBJ1-2|TRBV6-5|.|.
CASLQSGGGGRYTF
TGTGCCAGCCTTCAGTCTGGGGGGGGAGGTCGCTACACCTTC
>TRBJ1-1|TRBV27|.|.
CASSAGLAFTEAFF
TGTGCCAGCAGTGCCGGACTGGCCTTCACTGAAGCTTTCTTT
>TRBJ2-1|TRBV19|.|TRBD1
CASSRRDSSFNEQFF
TGTGCCAGTAGTCGCCGGGACAGCTCCTTCAATGAGCAGTTCTTC
>TRBJ1-3|TRBV5-1|once|TRBD1
CASSLHWTGAGNTIYF
TGCGCCAGCAGCTTGCACTGGACAGGGGCTGGAAACACCATATATTTT
>TRBJ2-7|TRBV28|.|TRBD1
CASSSGQIYEQYF
TGTGCCAGCAGTTCGGGACAGATTTACGAGCAGTACTTC
>TRBJ2-2|TRBV7-2|.|TRBD2
CASSLGGAGGGELFF
TGTGCCAGCAGCTTGGGGGGCGCGGGAGGCGGGGAGCTGTTTTTT
>TRBJ1-3|TRBV3-1/TRBV3-2|.|.
CASSLGRPSSGNTIYF
TGTGCCAGCAGCCTTGGTAGACCGAGCTCTGGAAACACCATATATTTT
>TRBJ1-2|TRBV24-1|.|.
CATSDPLSGYTF
TGTGCCACCAGTGACCCGCTGAGCGGCTACACCTTC
>TRBJ1-6|TRBV6-6|.|.
CASGGHHNSPLHF
TGTGCCAGCGGGGGACATCACAATTCACCCCTCCACTTT
>TRBJ2-2|TRBV9|.|TRBD2
CASSVAGLAGVSNTGELFF
TGTGCCAGCAGCGTAGCGGGACTAGCGGGGGTCTCGAACACCGGGGAGCTGTTTTTT
>TRBJ2-2|TRBV4-1|.|.
CASSQTQGRERTGELFF
TGCGCCAGCAGCCAAACTCAGGGGAGGGAGAGAACCGGGGAGCTGTTTTTT
>TRBJ2-4|TRBV30|.|.
CAWSPSVLIQYF
TGTGCCTGGAGTCCTTCCGTTCTCATTCAGTACTTC
>TRBJ1-3|TRBV7-9|.|.
CASSLAADGNTIYF
TGTGCCAGCAGCCTAGCGGCCGATGGAAACACCATATATTTT
>TRBJ1-5|TRBV2|.|TRBD1
CASSGDRGSQPQHF
TGTGCCAGCAGCGGGGACAGGGGCAGTCAGCCCCAGCATTTT
>TRBJ1-2|TRBV27|few|TRBD1
CASSFVGQGDGYTF
TGTGCCAGCAGTTTTGTGGGACAGGGCGATGGCTACACCTTC
>TRBJ2-1|TRBV18|once|TRBD2
CASSPPRGGKNNEQFF
TGTGCCAGCTCACCACCGCGGGGAGGGAAAAACAATGAGCAGTTCTTC
>TRBJ1-2|TRBV20-1|.|.
CSVLGGLGYTF
TGCAGTGTTTTGGGGGGCCTTGGCTACACCTTC
>TRBJ1-2|TRBV6-2/TRBV6-3|.|TRBD1
CASSSTGGVGGYTF
TGTGCCAGCAGTAGCACAGGGGGCGTAGGAGGCTACACCTTC
>TRBJ1-2|TRBV27|.|TRBD1
CASSLLSGTATNGYTF
TGTGCCAGCAGTTTATTATCCGGGACAGCGACAAATGGCTACACCTTC
>TRBJ2-7|TRBV4-2|.|.
CASSQGDFTSYEQYF
TGTGCCAGCAGCCAGGGGGACTTCACCTCCTACGAGCAGTACTTC
>TRBJ2-7|TRBV6-5|few|TRBD2
CASKRGSGGYEQYF
TGTGCCAGCAAGAGGGGTAGCGGGGGCTACGAGCAGTACTTC
>TRBJ1-1|TRBV6-5|.|.
CASSRGLETEAFF
TGTGCCAGCAGCCGGGGTCTAGAGACTGAAGCTTTCTTT
>TRBJ2-5|TRBV5-4|.|.
CASSSRDEKTQYF
TGTGCCAGCAGCTCCCGGGACGAGAAGACCCAGTACTTC
>TRBJ2-3|TRBV11-1|.|.
CASSLIQEDTQYF
TGTGCCAGCAGCTTAATACAGGAAGATACGCAGTATTTT
>TRBJ2-7|TRBV7-9|.|TRBD1
CASSQGRGRGSEQYF
TGTGCCAGCAGCCAGGGTAGAGGCAGGGGGTCCGAGCAGTACTTC
>TRBJ2-5|TRBV6-1|.|TRBD2
CASSEGTSGRALETQYF
TGTGCCAGCAGTGAAGGGACTAGCGGGAGGGCCTTAGAGACCCAGTACTTC
>TRBJ2-5|TRBV9|.|TRBD1
CASSVDRGLQETQYF
TGTGCCAGCAGCGTAGACAGGGGCCTCCAAGAGACCCAGTACTTC
>TRBJ1-6|TRBV14|.|TRBD1
CASSPGQGAWESPLHF
TGTGCCAGCAGCCCGGGACAGGGGGCTTGGGAGTCACCCCTCCACTTT
>TRBJ2-5|TRBV14|.|.
CASSRMFETQYF
TGTGCCAGCAGCCGAATGTTTGAGACCCAGTACTTC
>TRBJ1-2|TRBV29-1|.|.
CSVDGAPGGDNYGYTF
TGCAGCGTTGATGGGGCTCCCGGAGGCGATAACTATGGCTACACCTTC
>TRBJ1-1|TRBV6-2/TRBV6-3|.|TRBD1
CASSYRDRGSGTEAFF
TGTGCCAGCAGTTACCGGGACAGGGGATCTGGGACTGAAGCTTTCTTT
>TRBJ2-7|TRBV4-2|.|TRBD2
CASSQPRAGVTGYEQYF
TGTGCCAGCAGCCAACCGCGGGCGGGGGTGACCGGATACGAGCAGTACTTC
>TRBJ2-7|TRBV6-5|.|.
CASSYGPGYEQYF
TGTGCCAGCAGTTACGGGCCAGGATACGAGCAGTACTTC
>TRBJ1-5|TRBV2|.|.
CASSEEGRGYQPQHF
TGTGCCAGCAGTGAAGAAGGCAGGGGATATCAGCCCCAGCATTTT
>TRBJ1-1|TRBV30|.|.
CAWTGGTTEAFF
TGTGCCTGGACGGGGGGGACCACTGAAGCTTTCTTT
>TRBJ1-3|TRBV3-1/TRBV3-2|.|TRBD1
CASSPRDRGLGNTIYF
TGTGCCAGCAGCCCCCGGGACAGGGGCCTTGGAAACACCATATATTTT
>TRBJ2-5|TRBV15|.|.
CATSREGRAQETQYF
TGTGCCACCAGCAGAGAGGGCAGGGCCCAGGAGACCCAGTACTTC
>TRBJ1-2|TRBV6-5|.|.
CASSSYVGTNYGYTF
TGTGCCAGCAGTTCTTACGTCGGGACTAACTATGGCTACACCTTC
>TRBJ1-1|TRBV4-3|.|.
CASSQEAEVNTEAFF
TGCGCCAGCAGCCAAGAAGCGGAGGTGAACACTGAAGCTTTCTTT